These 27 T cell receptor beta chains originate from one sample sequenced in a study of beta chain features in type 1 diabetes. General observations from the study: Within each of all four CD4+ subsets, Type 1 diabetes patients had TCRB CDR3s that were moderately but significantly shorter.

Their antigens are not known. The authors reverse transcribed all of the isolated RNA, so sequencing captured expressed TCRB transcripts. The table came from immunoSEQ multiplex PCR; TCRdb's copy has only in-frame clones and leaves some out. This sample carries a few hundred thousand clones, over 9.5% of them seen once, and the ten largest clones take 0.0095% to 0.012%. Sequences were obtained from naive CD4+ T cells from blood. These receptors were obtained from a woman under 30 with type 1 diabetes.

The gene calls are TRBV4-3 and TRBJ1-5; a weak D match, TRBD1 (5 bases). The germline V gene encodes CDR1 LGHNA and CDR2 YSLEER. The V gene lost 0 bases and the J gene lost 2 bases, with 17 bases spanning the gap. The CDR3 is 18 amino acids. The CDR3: CASSQELGRTLGNQPQHF. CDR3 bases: TGCGCCAGCAGCCAAGAGCTGGGCCGGACACTGGGCAATCAGCCCCAGCATTTT.

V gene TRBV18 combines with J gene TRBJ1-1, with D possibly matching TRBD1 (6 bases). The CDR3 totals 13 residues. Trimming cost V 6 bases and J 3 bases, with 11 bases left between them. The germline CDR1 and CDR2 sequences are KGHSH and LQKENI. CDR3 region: CASSPPGDTEAFF. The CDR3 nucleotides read TGTGCCAGCTCCCCGCCAGGGGACACTGAAGCTTTCTTT.

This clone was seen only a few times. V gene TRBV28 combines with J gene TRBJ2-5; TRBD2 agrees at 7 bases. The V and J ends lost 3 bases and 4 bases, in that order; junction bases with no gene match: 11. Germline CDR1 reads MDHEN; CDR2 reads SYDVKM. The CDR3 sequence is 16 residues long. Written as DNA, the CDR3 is TGTGCCAGCAGTTTTCGGACTAGGAGAGACCGAGAGACCCAGTACTTC. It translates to CASSFRTRRDRETQYF.

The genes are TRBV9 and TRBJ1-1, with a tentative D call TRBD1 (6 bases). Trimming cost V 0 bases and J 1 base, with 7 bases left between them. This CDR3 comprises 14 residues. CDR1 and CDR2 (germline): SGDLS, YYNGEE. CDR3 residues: CASSVVGQNTEAFF. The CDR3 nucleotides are TGTGCCAGCAGCGTAGTGGGACAGAACACTGAAGCTTTCTTT.

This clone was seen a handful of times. CDR3 in DNA: TGTGCCAGCAGCTTTGCTAGCGGGGTATCGTACTTC. Protein: CASSFASGVSYF. This rearrangement joins TRBV11-2 to TRBJ2-5; 9 nucleotides match TRBD2. Germline V gives CDR1 SGHAT, CDR2 FQNNGV. This CDR3 has 12 amino acids. V lost 3 bases, J lost 13 bases, and 6 bases stayed unmatched. The full variable domain, with the rest looked up from reference TRBV11-2 and TRBJ2-5, is EAGVAQSPRYKIIEKRQSVAFWCNPISGHATLYWYQQILGQGPKLLIQFQNNGVVDDSQLPKDRFSAERLKGVDSTLKIQPAKLEDSAVYLCASSFASGVSYFGPGTRLLVL.

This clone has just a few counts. CDR3 nucleotides: TGTGCCAGCAGCGTAGAGGGACTAGGGGCGATCGGGGAGCTGTTTTTT. Translating it yields CASSVEGLGAIGELFF. This chain connects TRBV9 to TRBJ2-2; TRBD2 agrees at 8 bases. Germline lookup yields CDR1 SGDLS and CDR2 YYNGEE. V dropped 0 bases and J dropped 7; count of bases not matched to a gene: 8. The CDR3 loop spans 16 amino acids.

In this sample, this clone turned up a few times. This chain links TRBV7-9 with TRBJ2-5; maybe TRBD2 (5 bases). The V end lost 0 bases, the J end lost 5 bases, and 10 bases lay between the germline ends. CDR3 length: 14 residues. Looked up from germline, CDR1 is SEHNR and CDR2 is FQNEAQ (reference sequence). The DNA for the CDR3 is TGTGCCAGCAGCTTAGCAACACGAGGGGAGACCCAGTACTTC. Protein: CASSLATRGETQYF.

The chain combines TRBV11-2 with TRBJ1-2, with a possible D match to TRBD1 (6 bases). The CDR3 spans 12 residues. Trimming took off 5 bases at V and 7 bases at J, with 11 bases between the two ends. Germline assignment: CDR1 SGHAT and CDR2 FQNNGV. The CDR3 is CASSITGSGYTF. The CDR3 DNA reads TGTGCCAGCAGCATTACAGGGTCTGGCTACACCTTC. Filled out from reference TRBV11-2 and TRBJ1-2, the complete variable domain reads EAGVAQSPRYKIIEKRQSVAFWCNPISGHATLYWYQQILGQGPKLLIQFQNNGVVDDSQLPKDRFSAERLKGVDSTLKIQPAKLEDSAVYLCASSITGSGYTFGSGTRLTVV.

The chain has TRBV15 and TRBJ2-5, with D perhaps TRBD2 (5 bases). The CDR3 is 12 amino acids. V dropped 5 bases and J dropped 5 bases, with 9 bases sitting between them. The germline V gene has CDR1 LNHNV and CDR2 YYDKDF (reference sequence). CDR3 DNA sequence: TGTGCCACCAGCCCCCCGGGGGAGACCCAGTACTTC. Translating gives CATSPPGETQYF. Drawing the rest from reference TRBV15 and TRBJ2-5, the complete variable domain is DAMVIQNPRYQVTQFGKPVTLSCSQTLNHNVMYWYQQKSSQAPKLLFHYYDKDFNNEADTPDNFQSRRPNTSFCFLDIRSPGLGDTAMYLCATSPPGETQYFGPGTRLLVL.

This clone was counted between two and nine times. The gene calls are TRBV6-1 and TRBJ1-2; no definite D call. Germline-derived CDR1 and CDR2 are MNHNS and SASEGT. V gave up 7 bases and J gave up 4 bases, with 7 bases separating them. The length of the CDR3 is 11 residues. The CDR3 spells CASKQAYGYTF. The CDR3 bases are TGTGCCAGCAAGCAGGCCTATGGCTACACCTTC.

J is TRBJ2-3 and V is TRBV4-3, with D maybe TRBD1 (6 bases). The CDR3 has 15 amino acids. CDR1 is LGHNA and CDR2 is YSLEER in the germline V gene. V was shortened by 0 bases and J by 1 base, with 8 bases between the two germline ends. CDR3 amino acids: CASSQERQGTDTQYF. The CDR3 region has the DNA TGCGCCAGCAGCCAAGAAAGACAGGGCACAGATACGCAGTATTTT.

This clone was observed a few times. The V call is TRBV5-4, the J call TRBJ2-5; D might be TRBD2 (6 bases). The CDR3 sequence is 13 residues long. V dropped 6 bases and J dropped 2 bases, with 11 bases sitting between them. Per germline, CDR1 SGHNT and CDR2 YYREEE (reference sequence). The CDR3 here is CASTFGGQETQYF. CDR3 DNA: TGTGCCAGCACCTTTGGGGGGCAAGAGACCCAGTACTTC.

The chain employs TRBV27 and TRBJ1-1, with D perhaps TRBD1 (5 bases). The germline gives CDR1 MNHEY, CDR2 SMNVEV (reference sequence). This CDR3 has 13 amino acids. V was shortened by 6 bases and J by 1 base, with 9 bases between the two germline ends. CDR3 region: CASSLRGNTEAFF. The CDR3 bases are TGTGCCAGCAGCCTAAGGGGGAACACTGAAGCTTTCTTT.

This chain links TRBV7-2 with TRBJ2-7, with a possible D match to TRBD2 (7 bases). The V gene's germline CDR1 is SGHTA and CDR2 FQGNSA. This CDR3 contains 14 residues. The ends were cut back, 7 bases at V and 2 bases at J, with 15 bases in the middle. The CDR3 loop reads CASTQRGTTYEQYF. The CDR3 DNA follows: TGTGCCAGCACCCAGAGGGGGACTACCTACGAGCAGTACTTC.

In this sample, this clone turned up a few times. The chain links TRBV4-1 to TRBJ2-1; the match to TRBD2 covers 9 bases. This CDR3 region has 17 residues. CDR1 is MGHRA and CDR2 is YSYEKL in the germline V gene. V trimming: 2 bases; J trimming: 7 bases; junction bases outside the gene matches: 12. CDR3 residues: CASSQSRLAGILNEQFF. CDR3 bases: TGCGCCAGCAGCCAATCTCGGCTAGCGGGAATTTTGAATGAGCAGTTCTTC.

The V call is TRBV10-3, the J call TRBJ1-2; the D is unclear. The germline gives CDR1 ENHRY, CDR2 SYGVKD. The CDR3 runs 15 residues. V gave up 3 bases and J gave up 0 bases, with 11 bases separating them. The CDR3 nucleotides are TGTGCCATCAGTGAAATGGCAGTGACTAACTATGGCTACACCTTC. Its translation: CAISEMAVTNYGYTF.

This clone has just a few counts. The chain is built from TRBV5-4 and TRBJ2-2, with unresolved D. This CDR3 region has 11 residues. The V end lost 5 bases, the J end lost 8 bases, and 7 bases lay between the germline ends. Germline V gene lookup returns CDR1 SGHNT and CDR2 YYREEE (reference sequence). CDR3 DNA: TGTGCCAGCAGTAACGGGGGGGAGCTGTTTTTT. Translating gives CASSNGGELFF.

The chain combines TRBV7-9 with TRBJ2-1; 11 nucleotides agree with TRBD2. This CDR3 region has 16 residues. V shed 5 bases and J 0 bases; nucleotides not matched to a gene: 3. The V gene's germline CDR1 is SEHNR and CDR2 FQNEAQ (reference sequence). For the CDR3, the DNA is TGTGCCAGCAGCGCGGGACTAGCGGACTCCTACAATGAGCAGTTCTTC. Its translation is CASSAGLADSYNEQFF.

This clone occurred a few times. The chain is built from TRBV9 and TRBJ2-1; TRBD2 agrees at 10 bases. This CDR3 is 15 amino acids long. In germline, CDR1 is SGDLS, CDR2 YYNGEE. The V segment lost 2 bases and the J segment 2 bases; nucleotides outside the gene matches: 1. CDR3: CASSVSGGTYNEQFF. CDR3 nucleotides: TGTGCCAGCAGCGTTAGCGGGGGGACCTACAATGAGCAGTTCTTC.

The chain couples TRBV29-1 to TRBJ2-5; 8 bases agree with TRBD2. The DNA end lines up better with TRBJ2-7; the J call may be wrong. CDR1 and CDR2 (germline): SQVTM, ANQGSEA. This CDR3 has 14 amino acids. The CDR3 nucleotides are TGCAGCGTTGACGTAGGACTAGCTAACGACGAGCAGTACTTC. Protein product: CSVDVGLANDEQYF.

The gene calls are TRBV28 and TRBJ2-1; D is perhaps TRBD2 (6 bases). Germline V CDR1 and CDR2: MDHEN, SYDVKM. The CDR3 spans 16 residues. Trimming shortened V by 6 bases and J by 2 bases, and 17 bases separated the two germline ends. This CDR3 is CASRQRGGVTYNEQFF. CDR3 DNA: TGTGCCAGCAGACAAAGAGGCGGGGTGACCTACAATGAGCAGTTCTTC.

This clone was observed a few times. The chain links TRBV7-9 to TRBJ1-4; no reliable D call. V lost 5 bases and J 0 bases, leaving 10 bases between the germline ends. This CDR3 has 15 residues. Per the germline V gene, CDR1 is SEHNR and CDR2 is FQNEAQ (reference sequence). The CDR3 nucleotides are TGTGCCAGCAGCCCTCTCGGGGCAACTAATGAAAAACTGTTTTTT. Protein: CASSPLGATNEKLFF.

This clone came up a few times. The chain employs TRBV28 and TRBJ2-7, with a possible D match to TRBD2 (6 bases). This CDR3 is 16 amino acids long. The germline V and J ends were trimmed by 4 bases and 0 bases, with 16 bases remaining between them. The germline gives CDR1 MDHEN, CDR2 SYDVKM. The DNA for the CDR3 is TGTGCCAGCAGTTCGGCGGCCCTGCGGGACTCCTACGAGCAGTACTTC. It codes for CASSSAALRDSYEQYF.

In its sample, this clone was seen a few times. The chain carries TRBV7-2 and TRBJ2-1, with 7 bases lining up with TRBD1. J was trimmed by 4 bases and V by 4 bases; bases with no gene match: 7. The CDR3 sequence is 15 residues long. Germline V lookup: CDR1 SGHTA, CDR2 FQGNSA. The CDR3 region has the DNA TGTGCCAGCAGCTCAGCTTGGGACAGTTACAATGAGCAGTTCTTC. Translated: CASSSAWDSYNEQFF.

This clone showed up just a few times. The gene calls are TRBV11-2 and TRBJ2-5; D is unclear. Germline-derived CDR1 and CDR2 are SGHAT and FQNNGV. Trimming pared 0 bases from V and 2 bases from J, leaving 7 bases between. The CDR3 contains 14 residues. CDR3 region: CASSLEARQETQYF. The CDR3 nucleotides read TGTGCCAGCAGCTTAGAGGCTAGGCAAGAGACCCAGTACTTC.

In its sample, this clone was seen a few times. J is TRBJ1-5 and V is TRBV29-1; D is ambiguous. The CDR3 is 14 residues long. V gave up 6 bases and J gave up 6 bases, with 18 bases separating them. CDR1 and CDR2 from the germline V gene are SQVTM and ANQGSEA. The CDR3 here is CSVGRRIAGQPQHF. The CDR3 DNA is TGCAGCGTGGGCCGCAGGATAGCGGGTCAGCCCCAGCATTTT.

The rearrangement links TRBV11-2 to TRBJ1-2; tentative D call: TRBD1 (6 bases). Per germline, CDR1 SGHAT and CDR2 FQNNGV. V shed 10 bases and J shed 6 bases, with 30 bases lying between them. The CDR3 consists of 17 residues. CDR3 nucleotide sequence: TGTGCCACCCGCAGGGGCGGCAGGGGACTAGGTATTGATGGCTACACCTTC. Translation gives CATRRGGRGLGIDGYTF.